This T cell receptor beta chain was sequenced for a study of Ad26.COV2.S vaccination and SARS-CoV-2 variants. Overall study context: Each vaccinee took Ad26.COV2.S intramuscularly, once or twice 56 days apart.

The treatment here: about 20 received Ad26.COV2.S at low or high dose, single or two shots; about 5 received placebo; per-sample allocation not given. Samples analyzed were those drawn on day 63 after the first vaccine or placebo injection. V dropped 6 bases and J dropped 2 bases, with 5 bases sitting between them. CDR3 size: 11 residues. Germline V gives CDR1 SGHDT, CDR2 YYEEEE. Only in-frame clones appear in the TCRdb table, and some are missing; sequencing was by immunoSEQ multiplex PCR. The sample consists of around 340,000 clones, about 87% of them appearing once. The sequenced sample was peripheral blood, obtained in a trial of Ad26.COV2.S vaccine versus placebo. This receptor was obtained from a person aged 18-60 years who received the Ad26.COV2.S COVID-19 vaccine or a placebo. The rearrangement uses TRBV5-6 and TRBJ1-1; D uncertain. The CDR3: CASTGNTEAFF. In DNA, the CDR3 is TGTGCCAGCACCGGTAACACTGAAGCTTTCTTT.